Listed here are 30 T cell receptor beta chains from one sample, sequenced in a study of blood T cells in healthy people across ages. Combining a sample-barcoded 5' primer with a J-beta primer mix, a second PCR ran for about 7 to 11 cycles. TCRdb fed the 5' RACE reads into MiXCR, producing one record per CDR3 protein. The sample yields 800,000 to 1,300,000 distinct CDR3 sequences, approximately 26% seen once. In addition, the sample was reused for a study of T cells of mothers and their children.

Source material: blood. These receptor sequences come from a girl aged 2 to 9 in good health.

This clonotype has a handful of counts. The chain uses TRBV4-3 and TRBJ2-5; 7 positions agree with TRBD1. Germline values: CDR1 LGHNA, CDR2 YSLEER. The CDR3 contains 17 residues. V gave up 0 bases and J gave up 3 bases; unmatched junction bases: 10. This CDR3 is CASSQDLTGTAEETQYF. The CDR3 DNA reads TGCGCCAGCAGCCAAGATCTGACCGGGACAGCCGAAGAGACCCAGTACTTC.

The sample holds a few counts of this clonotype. The CDR3 bases are TGTGCCAGCAGAAACTTTCACGAGCAGTACTTC. Translated, it gives CASRNFHEQYF. The gene calls are TRBV6-5 and TRBJ2-7; D ambiguous. The CDR3 contains 11 residues. V lost 6 bases and J lost 5, with 8 bases in between. Germline CDR1 MNHEY, CDR2 SVGAGI.

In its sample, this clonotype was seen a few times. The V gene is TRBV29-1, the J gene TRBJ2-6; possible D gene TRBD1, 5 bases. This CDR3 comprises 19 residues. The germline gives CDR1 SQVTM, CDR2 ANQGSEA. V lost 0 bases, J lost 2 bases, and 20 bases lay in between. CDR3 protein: CSVEDLISRVEAGANVLTF. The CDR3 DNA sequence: TGCAGCGTTGAAGATCTTATTTCCAGGGTAGAGGCTGGGGCCAACGTCCTGACTTTC.

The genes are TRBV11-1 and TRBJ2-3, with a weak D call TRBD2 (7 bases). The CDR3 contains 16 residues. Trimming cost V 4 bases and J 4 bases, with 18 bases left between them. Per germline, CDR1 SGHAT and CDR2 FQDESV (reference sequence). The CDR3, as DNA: TGTGCCAGCAGCTCACCCCGGGGGGCGAGCGCAGATACGCAGTATTTT. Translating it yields CASSSPRGASADTQYF.

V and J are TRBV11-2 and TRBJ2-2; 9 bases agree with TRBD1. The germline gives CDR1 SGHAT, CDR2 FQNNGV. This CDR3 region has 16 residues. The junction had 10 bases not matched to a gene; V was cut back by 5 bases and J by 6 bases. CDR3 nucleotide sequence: TGTGCCAGCAGCGAGGACGGGACAGGGTTCCCCGGGGAGCTGTTTTTT. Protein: CASSEDGTGFPGELFF. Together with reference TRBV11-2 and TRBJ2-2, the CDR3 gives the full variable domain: EAGVAQSPRYKIIEKRQSVAFWCNPISGHATLYWYQQILGQGPKLLIQFQNNGVVDDSQLPKDRFSAERLKGVDSTLKIQPAKLEDSAVYLCASSEDGTGFPGELFFGEGSRLTVL.

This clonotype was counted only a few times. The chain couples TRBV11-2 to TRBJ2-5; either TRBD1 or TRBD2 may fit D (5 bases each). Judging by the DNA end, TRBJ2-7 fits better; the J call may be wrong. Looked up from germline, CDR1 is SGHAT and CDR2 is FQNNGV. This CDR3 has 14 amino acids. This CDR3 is CASSLWGKGYEQYF. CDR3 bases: TGTGCCAGCAGCTTGTGGGGGAAAGGCTACGAGCAGTACTTC.

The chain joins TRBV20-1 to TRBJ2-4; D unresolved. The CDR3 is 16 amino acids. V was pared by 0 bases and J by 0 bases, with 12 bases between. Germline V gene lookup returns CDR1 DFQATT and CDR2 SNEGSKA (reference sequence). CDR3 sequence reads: CSAREPMFLAKNIQYF. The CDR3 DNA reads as TGCAGTGCTAGAGAACCGATGTTTTTAGCCAAAAACATTCAGTACTTC.

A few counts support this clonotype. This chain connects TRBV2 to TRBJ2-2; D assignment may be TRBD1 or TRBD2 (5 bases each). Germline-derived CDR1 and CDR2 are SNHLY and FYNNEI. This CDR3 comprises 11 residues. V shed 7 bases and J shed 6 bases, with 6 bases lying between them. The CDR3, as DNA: TGTGCCAGCAAGGGACCCGGGGAGCTGTTTTTT. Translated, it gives CASKGPGELFF.

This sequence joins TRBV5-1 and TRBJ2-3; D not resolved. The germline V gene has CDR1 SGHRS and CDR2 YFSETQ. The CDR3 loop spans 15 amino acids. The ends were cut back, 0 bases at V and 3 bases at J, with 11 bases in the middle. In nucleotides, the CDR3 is TGCGCCAGCAGCTTGGTTGACCAAATTACAGATACGCAGTATTTT. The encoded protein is CASSLVDQITDTQYF.

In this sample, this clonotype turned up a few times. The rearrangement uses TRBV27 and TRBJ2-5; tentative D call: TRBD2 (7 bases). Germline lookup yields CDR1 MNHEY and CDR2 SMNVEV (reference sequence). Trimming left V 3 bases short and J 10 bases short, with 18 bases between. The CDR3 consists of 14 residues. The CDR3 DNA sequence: TGTGCCAGCAGTTTTGGTCCAGGGGAGGGAGACCAGTACTTC. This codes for CASSFGPGEGDQYF.

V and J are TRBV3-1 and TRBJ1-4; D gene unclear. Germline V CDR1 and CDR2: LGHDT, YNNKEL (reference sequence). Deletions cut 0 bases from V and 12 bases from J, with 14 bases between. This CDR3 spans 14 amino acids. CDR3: CASSQDPPLSELFF. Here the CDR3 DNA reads TGTGCCAGCAGCCAAGATCCCCCCCTGTCCGAACTGTTTTTT.

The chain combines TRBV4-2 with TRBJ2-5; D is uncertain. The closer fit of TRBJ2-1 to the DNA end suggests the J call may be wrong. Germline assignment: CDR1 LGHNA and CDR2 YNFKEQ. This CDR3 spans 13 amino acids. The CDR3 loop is CASSQDDSEWQFF. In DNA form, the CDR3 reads TGTGCCAGCAGCCAAGATGACTCTGAGTGGCAGTTCTTC.

The CDR3 reads CASSQDRNTYNEQFF. In DNA, the CDR3 is TGTGCCAGCAGCCAAGATCGGAACACCTACAATGAGCAGTTCTTC. The V gene is TRBV14, the J gene TRBJ2-1; D is unclear. Germline V CDR1 and CDR2: SGHDN, FVKESK. The V and J ends lost 0 bases and 2 bases respectively, with 8 bases between them. The CDR3 runs to 15 residues.

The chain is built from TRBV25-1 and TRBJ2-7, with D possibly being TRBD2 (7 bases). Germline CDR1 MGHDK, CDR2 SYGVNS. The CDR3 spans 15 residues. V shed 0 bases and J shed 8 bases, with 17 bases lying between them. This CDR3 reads CASSEYSGGGDKQYF. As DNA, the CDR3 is TGTGCCAGCAGTGAATATTCGGGGGGTGGGGACAAGCAGTACTTC.

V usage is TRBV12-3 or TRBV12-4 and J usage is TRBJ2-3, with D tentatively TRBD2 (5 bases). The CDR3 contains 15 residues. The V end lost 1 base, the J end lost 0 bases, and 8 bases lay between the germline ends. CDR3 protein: CASSLGKRSTDTQYF. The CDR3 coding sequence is TGTGCCAGCAGTTTAGGAAAGCGGAGCACAGATACGCAGTATTTT.

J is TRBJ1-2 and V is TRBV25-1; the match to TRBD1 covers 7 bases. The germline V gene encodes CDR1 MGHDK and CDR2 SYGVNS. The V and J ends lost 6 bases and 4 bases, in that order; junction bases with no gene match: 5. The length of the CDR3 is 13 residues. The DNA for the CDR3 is TGTGCCAGCAGCGCGGGACAGCTCTATGGCTACACCTTC. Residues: CASSAGQLYGYTF.

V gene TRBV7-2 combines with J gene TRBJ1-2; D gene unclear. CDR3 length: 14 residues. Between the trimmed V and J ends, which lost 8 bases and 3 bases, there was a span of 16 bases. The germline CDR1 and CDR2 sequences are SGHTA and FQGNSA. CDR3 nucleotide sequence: TGTGCCAGCTCCCTGGGAAGAGTTTACTATGGCTACACCTTC. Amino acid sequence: CASSLGRVYYGYTF.

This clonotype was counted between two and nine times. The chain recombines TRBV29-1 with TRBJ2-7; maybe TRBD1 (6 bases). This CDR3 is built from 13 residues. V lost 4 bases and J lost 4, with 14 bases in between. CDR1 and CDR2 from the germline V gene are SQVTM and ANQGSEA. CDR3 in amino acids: CSVVAGEPYEQYF. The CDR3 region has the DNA TGCAGCGTTGTTGCAGGGGAGCCGTACGAGCAGTACTTC.

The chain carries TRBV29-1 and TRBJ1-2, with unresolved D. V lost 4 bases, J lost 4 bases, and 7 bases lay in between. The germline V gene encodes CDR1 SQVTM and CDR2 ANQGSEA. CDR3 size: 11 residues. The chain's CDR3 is CSVVATYGYTF. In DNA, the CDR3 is TGCAGCGTTGTAGCCACCTATGGCTACACCTTC. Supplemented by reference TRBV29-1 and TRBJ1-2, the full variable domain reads SAVISQKPSRDICQRGTSLTIQCQVDSQVTMMFWYRQQPGQSLTLIATANQGSEATYESGFVIDKFPISRPNLTFSTLTVSNMSPEDSSIYLCSVVATYGYTFGSGTRLTVV.

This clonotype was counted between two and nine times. CDR3 sequence: CASSQDFGVETQYF. In DNA, the CDR3 is TGTGCCAGCAGCCAAGATTTCGGGGTAGAGACCCAGTACTTC. The gene calls are TRBV4-2 and TRBJ2-5, with D possibly TRBD2 on 5 matching bases. In germline, CDR1 is LGHNA, CDR2 YNFKEQ. Deletions cut 0 bases from V and 4 bases from J, with 9 bases between. This CDR3 is built from 14 residues.

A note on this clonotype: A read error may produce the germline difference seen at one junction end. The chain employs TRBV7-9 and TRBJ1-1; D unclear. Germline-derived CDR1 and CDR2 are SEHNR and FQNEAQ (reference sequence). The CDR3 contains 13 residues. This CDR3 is CASSSSASTEALF. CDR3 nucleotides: TGTGCCAGCAGCTCCTCAGCCAGCACTGAAGCTCTCTTT.

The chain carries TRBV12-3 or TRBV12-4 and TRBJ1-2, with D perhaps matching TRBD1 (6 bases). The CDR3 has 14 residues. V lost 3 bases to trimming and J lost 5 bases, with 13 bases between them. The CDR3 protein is CASSFWTDPYGYTF. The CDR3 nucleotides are TGTGCCAGCAGTTTTTGGACAGACCCTTATGGCTACACCTTC.

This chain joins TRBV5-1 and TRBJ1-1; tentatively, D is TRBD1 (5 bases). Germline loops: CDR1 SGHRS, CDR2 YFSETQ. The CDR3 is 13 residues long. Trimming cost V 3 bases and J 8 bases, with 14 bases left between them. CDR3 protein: CASSSTTGSEAFF. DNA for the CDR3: TGCGCCAGCAGCTCCACTACAGGATCCGAAGCTTTCTTT.

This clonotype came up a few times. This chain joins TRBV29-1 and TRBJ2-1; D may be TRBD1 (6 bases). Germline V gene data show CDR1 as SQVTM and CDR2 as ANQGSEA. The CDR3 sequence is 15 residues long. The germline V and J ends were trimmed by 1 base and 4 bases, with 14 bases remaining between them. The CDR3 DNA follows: TGCAGCGTTGAAGCGCAGGGGAGTTCATACAATGAGCAGTTCTTC. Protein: CSVEAQGSSYNEQFF.

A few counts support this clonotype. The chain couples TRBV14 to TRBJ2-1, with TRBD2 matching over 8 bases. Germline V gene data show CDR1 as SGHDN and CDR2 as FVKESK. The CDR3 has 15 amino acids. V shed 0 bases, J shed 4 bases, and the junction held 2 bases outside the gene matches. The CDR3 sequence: CASSQEASGYNEQFF. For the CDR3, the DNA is TGTGCCAGCAGCCAAGAGGCTAGCGGGTACAATGAGCAGTTCTTC.

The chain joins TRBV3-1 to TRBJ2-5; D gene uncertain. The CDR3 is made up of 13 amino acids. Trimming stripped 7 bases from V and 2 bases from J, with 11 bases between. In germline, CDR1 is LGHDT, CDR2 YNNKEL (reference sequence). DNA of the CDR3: TGTGCCAGCACTCTGTACAGACAAGAGACCCAGTACTTC. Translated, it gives CASTLYRQETQYF.

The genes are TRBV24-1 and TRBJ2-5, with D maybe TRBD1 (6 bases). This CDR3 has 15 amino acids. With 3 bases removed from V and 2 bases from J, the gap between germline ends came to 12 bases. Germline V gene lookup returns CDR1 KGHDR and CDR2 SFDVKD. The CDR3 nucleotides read TGTGCCACCAGTGATCCCGGGACATCACAAGAGACCCAGTACTTC. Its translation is CATSDPGTSQETQYF.

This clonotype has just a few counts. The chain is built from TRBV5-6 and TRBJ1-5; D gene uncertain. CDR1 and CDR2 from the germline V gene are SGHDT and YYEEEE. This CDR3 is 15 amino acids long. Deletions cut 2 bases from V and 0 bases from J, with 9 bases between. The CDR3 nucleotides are TGTGCCAGCAGCTTTGGCCAGAATAGCAATCAGCCCCAGCATTTT. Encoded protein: CASSFGQNSNQPQHF.

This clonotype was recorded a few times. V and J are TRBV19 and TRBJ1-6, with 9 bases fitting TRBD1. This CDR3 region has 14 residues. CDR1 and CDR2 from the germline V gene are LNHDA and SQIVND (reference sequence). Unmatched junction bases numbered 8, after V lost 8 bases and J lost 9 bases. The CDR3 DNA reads TGTGCCAGTCTGGACAGGGGCAGTAGTTCACCCCTCCACTTT. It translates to CASLDRGSSSPLHF.

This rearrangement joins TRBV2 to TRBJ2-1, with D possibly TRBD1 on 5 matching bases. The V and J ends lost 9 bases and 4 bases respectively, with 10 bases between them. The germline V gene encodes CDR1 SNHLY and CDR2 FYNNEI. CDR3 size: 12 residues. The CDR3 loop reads CARSDTYNEQFF. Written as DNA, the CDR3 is TGTGCCAGGTCGGACACATACAATGAGCAGTTCTTC.